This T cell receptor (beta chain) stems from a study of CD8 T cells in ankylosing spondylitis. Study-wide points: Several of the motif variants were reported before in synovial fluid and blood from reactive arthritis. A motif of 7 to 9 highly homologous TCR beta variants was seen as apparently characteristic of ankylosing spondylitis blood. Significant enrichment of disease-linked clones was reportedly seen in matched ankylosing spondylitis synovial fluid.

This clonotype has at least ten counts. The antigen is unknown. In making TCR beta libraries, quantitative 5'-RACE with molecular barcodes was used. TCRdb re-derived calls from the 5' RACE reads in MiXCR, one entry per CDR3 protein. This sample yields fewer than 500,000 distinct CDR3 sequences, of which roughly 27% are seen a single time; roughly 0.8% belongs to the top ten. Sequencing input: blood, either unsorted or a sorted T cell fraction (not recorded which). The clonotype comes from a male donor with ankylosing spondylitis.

This chain's CDR3 is CASSLVPRNEKLFF. The CDR3 nucleotides read TGCGCCAGCAGCTTGGTCCCGAGGAATGAAAAACTGTTTTTT. The genes are TRBV5-1 and TRBJ1-4; D call uncertain. The V end lost 0 bases, the J end lost 5 bases, and 8 bases lay between the germline ends. The CDR3 sequence is 14 residues long. Germline CDR1 and CDR2: SGHRS and YFSETQ.